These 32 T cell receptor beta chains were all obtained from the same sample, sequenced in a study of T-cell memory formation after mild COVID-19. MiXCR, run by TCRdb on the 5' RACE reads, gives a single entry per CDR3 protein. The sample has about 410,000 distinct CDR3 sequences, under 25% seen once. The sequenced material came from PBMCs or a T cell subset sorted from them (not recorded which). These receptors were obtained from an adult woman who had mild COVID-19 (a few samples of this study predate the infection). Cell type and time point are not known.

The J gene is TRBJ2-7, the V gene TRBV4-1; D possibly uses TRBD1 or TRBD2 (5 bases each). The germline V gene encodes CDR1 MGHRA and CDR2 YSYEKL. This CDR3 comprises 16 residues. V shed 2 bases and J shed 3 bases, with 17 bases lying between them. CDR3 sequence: CASSQSWETRGYEQYF. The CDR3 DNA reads TGCGCCAGCAGCCAAAGCTGGGAGACAAGGGGCTACGAGCAGTACTTC.

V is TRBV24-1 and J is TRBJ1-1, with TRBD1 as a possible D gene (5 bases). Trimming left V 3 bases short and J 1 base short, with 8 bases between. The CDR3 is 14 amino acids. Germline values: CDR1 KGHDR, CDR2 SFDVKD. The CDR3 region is CATSDRTSNTEAFF. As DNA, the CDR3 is TGTGCCACCAGTGATCGGACATCGAACACTGAAGCTTTCTTT.

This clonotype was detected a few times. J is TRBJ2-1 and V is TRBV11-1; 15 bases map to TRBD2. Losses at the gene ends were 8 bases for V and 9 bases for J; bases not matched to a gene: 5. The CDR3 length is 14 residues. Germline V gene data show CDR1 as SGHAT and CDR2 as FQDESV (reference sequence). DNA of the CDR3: TGTGCCAGCGCGGGACTAGCGGGAGGTGGTGAGCAGTTCTTC. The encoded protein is CASAGLAGGGEQFF.

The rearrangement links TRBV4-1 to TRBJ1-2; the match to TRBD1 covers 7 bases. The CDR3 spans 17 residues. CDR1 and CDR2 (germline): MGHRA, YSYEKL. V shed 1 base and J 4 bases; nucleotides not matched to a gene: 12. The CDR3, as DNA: TGCGCCAGCAGCCAAGGGATTGGACAGGAGGGCCGCTATGGCTACACCTTC. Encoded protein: CASSQGIGQEGRYGYTF.

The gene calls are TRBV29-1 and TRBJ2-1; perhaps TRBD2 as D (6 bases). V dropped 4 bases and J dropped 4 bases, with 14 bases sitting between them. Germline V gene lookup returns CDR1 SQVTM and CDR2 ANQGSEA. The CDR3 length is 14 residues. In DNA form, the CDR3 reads TGCAGCGTTGTTACGGGAGAGAGTTACAATGAGCAGTTCTTC. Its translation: CSVVTGESYNEQFF.

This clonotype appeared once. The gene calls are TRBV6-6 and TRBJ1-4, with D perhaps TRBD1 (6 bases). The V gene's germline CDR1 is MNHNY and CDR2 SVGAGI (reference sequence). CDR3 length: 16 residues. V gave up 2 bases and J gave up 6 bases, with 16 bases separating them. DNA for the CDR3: TGTGCCAGCAGTTACCCCCCCTGGGGGGCAGATGAAAAACTGTTTTTT. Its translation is CASSYPPWGADEKLFF.

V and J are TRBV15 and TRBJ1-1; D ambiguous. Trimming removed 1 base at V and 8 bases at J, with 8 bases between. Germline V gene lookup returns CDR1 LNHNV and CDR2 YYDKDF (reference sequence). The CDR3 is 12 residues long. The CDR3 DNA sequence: TGTGCCACCAGCAGAGGACGAGAAGAAGCTTTCTTT. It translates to CATSRGREEAFF.

The DNA for the CDR3 is TGTGCCAGCAGCCCCGAGGAGCGGAAGCGGGACGAGCAGTACTTC. It translates to CASSPEERKRDEQYF. The V gene is TRBV13, the J gene TRBJ2-7, with D perhaps matching TRBD2 (6 bases). Trimming took 5 bases from V and 5 from J, leaving 19 bases between them. This CDR3 has 15 amino acids. Germline CDR1 reads PRHDT; CDR2 reads FYEKMQ (reference sequence).

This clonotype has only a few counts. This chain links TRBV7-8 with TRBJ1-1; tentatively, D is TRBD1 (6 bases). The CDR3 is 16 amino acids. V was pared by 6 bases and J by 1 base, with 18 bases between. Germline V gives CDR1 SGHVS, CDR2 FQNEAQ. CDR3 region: CASSTQRGAENTEAFF. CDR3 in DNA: TGTGCCAGCAGTACTCAACGGGGGGCCGAGAACACTGAAGCTTTCTTT.

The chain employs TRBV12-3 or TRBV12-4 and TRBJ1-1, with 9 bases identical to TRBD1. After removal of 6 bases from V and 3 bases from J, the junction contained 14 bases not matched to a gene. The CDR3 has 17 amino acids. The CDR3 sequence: CASSPRSRTGAYTEAFF. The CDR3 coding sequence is TGTGCCAGCAGCCCGCGAAGTAGGACAGGGGCCTACACTGAAGCTTTCTTT.

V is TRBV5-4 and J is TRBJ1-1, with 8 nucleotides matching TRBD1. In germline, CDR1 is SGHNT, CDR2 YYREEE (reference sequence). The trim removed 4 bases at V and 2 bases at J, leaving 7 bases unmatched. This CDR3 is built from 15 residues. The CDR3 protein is CASSTSGTGNTEAFF. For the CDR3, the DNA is TGTGCCAGCAGCACGTCCGGGACAGGAAACACTGAAGCTTTCTTT.

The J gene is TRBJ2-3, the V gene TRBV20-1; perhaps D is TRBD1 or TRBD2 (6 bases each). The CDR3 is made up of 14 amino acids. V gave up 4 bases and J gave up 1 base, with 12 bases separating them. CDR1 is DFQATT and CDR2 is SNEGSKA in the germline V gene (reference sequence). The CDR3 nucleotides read TGCAGTGCTAATCGTAGGGGGGGCACAGATACGCAGTATTTT. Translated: CSANRRGGTDTQYF.

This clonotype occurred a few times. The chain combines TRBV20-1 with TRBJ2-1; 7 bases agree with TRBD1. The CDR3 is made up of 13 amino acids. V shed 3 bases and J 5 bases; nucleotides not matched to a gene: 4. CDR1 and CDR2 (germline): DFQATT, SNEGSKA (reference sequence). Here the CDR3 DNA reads TGCAGTGCTAGCAGAGGGGGCCACAATGAGCAGTTCTTC. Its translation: CSASRGGHNEQFF.

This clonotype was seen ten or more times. In nucleotides, the CDR3 is TGTGCCAGCAGCTTATCAGGGTCCGGAAACACCATATATTTT. It specifies CASSLSGSGNTIYF. This chain connects TRBV7-9 to TRBJ1-3, with D possibly TRBD1 on 5 matching bases. V was cut by 2 bases and J by 4 bases, with 9 bases left in between. Germline V gene sequence: CDR1 SEHNR, CDR2 FQNEAQ (reference sequence). The CDR3 is 14 amino acids.

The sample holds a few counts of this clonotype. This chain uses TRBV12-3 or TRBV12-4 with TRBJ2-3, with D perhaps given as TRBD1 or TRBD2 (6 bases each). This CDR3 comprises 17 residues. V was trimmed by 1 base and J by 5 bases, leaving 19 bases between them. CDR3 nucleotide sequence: TGTGCCAGCAGTTTAGAGGGGGGCGGCAGGGGCCGAGATACGCAGTATTTT. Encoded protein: CASSLEGGGRGRDTQYF.

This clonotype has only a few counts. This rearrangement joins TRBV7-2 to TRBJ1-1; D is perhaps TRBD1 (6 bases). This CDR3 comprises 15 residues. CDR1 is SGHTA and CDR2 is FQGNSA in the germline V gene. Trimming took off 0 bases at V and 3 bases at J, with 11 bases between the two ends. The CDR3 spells CASSLAAGDYTEAFF. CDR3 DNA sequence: TGTGCCAGCAGCTTAGCGGCAGGGGATTACACTGAAGCTTTCTTT.

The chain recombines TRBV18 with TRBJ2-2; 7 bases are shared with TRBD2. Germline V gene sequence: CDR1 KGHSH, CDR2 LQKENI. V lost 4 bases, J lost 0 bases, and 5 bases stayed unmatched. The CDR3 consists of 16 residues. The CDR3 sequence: CASSLGLPTNTGELFF. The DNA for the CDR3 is TGTGCCAGCTCACTGGGACTACCGACGAACACCGGGGAGCTGTTTTTT. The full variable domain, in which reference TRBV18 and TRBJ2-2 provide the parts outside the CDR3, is NAGVMQNPRHLVRRRGQEARLRCSPMKGHSHVYWYRQLPEEGLKFMVYLQKENIIDESGMPKERFSAEFPKEGPSILRIQQVVRGDSAAYFCASSLGLPTNTGELFFGEGSRLTVL.

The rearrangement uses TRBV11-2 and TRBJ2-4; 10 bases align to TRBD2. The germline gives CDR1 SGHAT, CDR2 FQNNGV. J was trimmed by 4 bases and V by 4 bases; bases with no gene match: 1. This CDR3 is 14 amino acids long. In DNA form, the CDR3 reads TGTGCCAGCAGCTCGACTAGCGGGAAAAACATTCAGTACTTC. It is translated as CASSSTSGKNIQYF.

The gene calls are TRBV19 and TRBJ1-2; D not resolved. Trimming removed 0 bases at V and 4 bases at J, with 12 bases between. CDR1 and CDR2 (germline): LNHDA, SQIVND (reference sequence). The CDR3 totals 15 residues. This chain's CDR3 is CASSIDLGSIYGYTF. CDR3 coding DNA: TGTGCCAGTAGTATAGATCTCGGGAGCATCTATGGCTACACCTTC.

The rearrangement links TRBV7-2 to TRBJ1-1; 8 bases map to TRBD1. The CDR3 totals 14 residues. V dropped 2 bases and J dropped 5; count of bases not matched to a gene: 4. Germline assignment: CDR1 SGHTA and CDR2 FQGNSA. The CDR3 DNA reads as TGTGCCAGCAGCTTACAGGGGGCTAGGACTGAAGCTTTCTTT. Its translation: CASSLQGARTEAFF. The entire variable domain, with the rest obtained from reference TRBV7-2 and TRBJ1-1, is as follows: GAGVSQSPSNKVTEKGKDVELRCDPISGHTALYWYRQSLGQGLEFLIYFQGNSAPDKSGLPSDRFSAERTGGSVSTLTIQRTQQEDSAVYLCASSLQGARTEAFFGQGTRLTVV.

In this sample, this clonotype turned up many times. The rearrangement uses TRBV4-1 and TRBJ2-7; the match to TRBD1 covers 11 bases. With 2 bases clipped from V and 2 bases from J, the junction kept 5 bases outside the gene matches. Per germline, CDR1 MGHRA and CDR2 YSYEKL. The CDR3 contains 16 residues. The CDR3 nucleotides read TGCGCCAGCAGCCAACCAGGGACAGGGGGAGCCTACGAGCAGTACTTC. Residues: CASSQPGTGGAYEQYF.

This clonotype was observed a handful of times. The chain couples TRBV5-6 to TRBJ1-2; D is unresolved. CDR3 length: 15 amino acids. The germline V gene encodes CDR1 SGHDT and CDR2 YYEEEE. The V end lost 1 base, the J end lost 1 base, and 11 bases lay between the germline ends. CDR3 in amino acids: CASSLPRLDNYGYTF. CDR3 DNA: TGTGCCAGCAGCTTGCCCAGGCTAGATAACTATGGCTACACCTTC.

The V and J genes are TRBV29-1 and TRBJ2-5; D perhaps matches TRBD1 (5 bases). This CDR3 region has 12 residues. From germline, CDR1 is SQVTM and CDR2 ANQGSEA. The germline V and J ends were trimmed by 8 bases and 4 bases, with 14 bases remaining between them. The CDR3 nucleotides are TGCAGCTCCGATGGAAGGGGAGAGACCCAGTACTTC. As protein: CSSDGRGETQYF.

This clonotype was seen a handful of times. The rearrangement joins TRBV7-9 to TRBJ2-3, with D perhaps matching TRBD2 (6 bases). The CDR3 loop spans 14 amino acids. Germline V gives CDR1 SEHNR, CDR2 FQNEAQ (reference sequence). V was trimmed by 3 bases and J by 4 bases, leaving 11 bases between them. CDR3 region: CASSFTGVPDTQYF. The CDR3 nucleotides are TGTGCCAGCAGCTTCACGGGGGTTCCAGATACGCAGTATTTT.

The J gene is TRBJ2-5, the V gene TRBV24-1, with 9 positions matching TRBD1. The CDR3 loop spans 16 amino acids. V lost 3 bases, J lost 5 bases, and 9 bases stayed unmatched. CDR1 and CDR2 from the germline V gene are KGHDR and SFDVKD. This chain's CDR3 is CATSDHRTGTGETQYF. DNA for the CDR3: TGTGCCACCAGTGATCACCGGACAGGGACAGGGGAGACCCAGTACTTC.

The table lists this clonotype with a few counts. CDR3 region: CASSLEAGQGPWEQFF. The DNA for the CDR3 is TGTGCCAGCAGCTTGGAGGCGGGACAGGGTCCGTGGGAGCAGTTCTTC. The chain joins TRBV11-2 to TRBJ2-1, with 9 nucleotides matching TRBD1. With 3 bases clipped from V and 10 bases from J, the junction kept 13 bases outside the gene matches. The V gene's germline CDR1 is SGHAT and CDR2 FQNNGV. This CDR3 is 16 amino acids long.

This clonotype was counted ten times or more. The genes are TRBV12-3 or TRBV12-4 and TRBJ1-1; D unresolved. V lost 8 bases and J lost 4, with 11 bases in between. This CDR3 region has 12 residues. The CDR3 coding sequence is TGTGCCAGCGGATTTGGGTCCACTGAAGCTTTCTTT. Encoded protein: CASGFGSTEAFF.

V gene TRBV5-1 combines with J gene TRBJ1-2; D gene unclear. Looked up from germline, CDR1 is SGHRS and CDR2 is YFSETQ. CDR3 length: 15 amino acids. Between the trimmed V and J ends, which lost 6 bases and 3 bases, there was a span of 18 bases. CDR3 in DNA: TGCGCCAGCACCCGATACCCGGGTGTCGACTATGGCTACACCTTC. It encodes CASTRYPGVDYGYTF.

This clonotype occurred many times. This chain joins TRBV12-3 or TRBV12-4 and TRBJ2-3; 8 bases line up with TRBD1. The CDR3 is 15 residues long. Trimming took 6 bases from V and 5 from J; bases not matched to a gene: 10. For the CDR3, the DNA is TGTGCCAGCAGGGCCCCAGGGGGCGCGGGAGATACGCAGTATTTT. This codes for CASRAPGGAGDTQYF.

Here the CDR3 reads CASSEFRGTAHNEQFF. As DNA, the CDR3 is TGTGCCAGCAGTGAGTTTAGGGGGACAGCACACAATGAGCAGTTCTTC. The chain has TRBV6-1 and TRBJ2-1, with 7 bases fitting TRBD1. The CDR3 is made up of 16 amino acids. Unmatched junction bases numbered 10, after V lost 3 bases and J lost 5 bases. From germline, CDR1 is MNHNS and CDR2 SASEGT.

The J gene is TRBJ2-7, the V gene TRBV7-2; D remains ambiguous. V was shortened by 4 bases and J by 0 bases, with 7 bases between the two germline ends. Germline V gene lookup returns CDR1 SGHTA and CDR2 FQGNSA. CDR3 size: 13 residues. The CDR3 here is CASSSQSSYEQYF. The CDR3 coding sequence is TGTGCCAGCAGCTCCCAGAGCTCCTACGAGCAGTACTTC.

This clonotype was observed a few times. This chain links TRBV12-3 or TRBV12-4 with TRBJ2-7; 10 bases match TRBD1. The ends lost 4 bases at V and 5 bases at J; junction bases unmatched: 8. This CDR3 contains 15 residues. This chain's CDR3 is CASSWLGQGTHEQYF. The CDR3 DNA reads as TGTGCCAGCAGTTGGCTGGGACAGGGGACCCACGAGCAGTACTTC.